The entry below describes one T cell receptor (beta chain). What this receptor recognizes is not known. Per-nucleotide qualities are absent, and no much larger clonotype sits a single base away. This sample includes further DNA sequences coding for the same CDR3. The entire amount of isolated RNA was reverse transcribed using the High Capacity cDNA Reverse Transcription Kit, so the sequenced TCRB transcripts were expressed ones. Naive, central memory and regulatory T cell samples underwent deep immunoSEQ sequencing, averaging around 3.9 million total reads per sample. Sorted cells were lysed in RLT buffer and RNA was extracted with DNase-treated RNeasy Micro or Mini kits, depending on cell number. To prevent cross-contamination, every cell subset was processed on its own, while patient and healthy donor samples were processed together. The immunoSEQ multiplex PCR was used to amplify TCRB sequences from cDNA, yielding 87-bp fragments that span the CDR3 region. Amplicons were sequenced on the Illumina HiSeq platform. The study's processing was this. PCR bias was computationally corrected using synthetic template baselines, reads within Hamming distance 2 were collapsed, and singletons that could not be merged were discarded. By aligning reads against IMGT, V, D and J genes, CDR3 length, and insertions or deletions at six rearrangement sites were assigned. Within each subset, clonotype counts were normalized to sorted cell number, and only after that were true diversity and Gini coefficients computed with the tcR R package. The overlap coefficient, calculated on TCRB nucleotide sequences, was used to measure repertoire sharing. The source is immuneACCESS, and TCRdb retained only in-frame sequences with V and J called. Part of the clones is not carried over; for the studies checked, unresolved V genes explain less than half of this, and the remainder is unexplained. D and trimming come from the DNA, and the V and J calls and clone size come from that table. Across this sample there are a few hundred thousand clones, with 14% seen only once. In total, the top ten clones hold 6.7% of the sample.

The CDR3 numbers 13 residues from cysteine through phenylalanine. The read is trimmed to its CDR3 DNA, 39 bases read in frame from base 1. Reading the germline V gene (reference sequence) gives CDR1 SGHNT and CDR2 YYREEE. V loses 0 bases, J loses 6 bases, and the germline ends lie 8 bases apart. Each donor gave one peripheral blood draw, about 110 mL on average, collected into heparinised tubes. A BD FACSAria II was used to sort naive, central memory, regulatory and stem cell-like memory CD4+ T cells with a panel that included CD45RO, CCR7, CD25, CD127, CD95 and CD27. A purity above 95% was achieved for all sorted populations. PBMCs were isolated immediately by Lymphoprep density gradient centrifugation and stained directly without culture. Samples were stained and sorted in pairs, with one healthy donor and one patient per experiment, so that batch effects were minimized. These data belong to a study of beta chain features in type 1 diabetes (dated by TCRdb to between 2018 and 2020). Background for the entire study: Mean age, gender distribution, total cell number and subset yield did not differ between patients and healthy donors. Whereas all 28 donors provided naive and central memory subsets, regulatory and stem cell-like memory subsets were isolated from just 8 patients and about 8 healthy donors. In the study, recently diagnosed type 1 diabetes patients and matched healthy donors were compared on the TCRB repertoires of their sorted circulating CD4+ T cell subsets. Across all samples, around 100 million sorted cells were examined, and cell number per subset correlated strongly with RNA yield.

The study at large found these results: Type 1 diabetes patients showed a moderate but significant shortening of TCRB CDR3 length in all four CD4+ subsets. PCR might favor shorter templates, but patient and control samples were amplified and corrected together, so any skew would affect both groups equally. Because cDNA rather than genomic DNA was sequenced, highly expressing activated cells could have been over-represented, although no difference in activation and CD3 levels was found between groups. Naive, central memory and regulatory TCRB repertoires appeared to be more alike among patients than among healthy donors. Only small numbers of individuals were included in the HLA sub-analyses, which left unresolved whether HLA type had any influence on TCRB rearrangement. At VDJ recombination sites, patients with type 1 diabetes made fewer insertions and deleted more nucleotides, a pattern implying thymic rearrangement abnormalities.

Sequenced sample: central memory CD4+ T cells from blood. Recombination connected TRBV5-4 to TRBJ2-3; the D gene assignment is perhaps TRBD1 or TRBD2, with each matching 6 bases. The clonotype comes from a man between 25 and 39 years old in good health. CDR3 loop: CASSLGGADTQYF. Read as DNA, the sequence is TGTGCCAGCAGCTTGGGGGGGGCGGATACGCAGTATTTT.